The 10 T cell receptor beta chains presented below share a single source sample, sequenced in a study of T cell responses to AZD1222 COVID-19 vaccine. Assay: immunoSEQ multiplex PCR; the TCRdb copy retains only in-frame clones and omits some. The data contain 90,000 to 95,000 clones, approximately 90% of them seen just once; the ten biggest clones take up 20% to 25%. The material was peripheral blood, obtained on day 0 of AZD1222 vaccination. These receptors all come from an adult in good health.

The chain uses TRBV6-2 or TRBV6-3 and TRBJ2-5, with TRBD2 as a possible D gene (6 bases). Trimming took off 4 bases at V and 2 bases at J, with 11 bases between the two ends. CDR3 length: 14 residues. From germline, CDR1 is MNHEY and CDR2 SVGEGT. CDR3 sequence reads: CASSLGDWQETQYF. The CDR3 DNA reads as TGTGCCAGCAGTTTGGGGGACTGGCAAGAGACCCAGTACTTC.

The chain is built from TRBV15 and TRBJ1-5; D remains ambiguous. From germline, CDR1 is LNHNV and CDR2 YYDKDF (reference sequence). Trimming left V 0 bases short and J 3 bases short, with 15 bases between. This CDR3 comprises 17 residues. This CDR3 reads CATSRDMWRMNNQPQHF. CDR3 nucleotides: TGTGCCACCAGCAGAGATATGTGGAGGATGAACAATCAGCCCCAGCATTTT.

The chain recombines TRBV12-3 or TRBV12-4 with TRBJ1-4; D not resolved. The CDR3 is 13 amino acids. The germline V and J ends were trimmed by 8 bases and 4 bases, with 11 bases remaining between them. The CDR3 reads CASASNYNEKLFF. The DNA for the CDR3 is TGTGCCAGCGCCTCCAATTATAATGAAAAACTGTTTTTT.

The chain uses TRBV7-2 and TRBJ2-5; no clear D. V lost 5 bases to trimming and J lost 5 bases, with 15 bases between them. The CDR3 has 14 residues. Germline loops: CDR1 SGHTA, CDR2 FQGNSA. DNA for the CDR3: TGTGCCAGCAGCACTGGAACCGGGTGGGAGACCCAGTACTTC. Amino acids: CASSTGTGWETQYF.

The table lists this clone with a count of one. The rearrangement uses TRBV6-2 or TRBV6-3 and TRBJ2-7; tentative D call: TRBD1 (5 bases). The CDR3 length is 14 residues. Germline-derived CDR1 and CDR2 are MNHEY and SVGEGT. Trimming cost V 6 bases and J 2 bases, with 14 bases left between them. CDR3 protein: CASSSEDSPYEQYF. CDR3 in DNA: TGTGCCAGCAGCTCCGAAGACAGCCCCTACGAGCAGTACTTC.

The sample holds a few counts of this clone. This chain connects TRBV7-2 to TRBJ2-2, with TRBD2 identical over 7 bases. Germline lookup yields CDR1 SGHTA and CDR2 FQGNSA. CDR3 length: 15 amino acids. V lost 5 bases to trimming and J lost 6 bases; unmatched junction nucleotides: 9. The CDR3: CASSRTSRGAGELFF. The CDR3 nucleotides read TGTGCCAGCAGCCGGACCTCCCGGGGGGCCGGGGAGCTGTTTTTT. The whole variable domain, remainder taken from reference TRBV7-2 and TRBJ2-2, is GAGVSQSPSNKVTEKGKDVELRCDPISGHTALYWYRQSLGQGLEFLIYFQGNSAPDKSGLPSDRFSAERTGGSVSTLTIQRTQQEDSAVYLCASSRTSRGAGELFFGEGSRLTVL.

The chain uses TRBV5-1 and TRBJ1-6; 9 nucleotides match TRBD1. J lost 10 bases, V lost 3 bases, and 8 bases had no gene match. Per germline, CDR1 SGHRS and CDR2 YFSETQ. The CDR3 is 15 amino acids. The CDR3, as DNA: TGCGCCAGCAGCTCCAGACAGGGGGGAGGATCACCCCTCCACTTT. It codes for CASSSRQGGGSPLHF.

The CDR3 nucleotides read TGTGCCAGCAGTCAAGGACAGGGGCTAGGGGAAAAACTGTTTTTT. Protein sequence: CASSQGQGLGEKLFF. The chain links TRBV2 to TRBJ1-4; the match to TRBD1 covers 9 bases. With 5 bases clipped from V and 8 bases from J, the junction kept 9 bases outside the gene matches. The length of the CDR3 is 15 residues. The germline V gene has CDR1 SNHLY and CDR2 FYNNEI.

The V gene is TRBV4-3, the J gene TRBJ1-3, with D unclear. Germline V gene sequence: CDR1 LGHNA, CDR2 YSLEER. The CDR3 totals 15 residues. Deletions cut 3 bases from V and 0 bases from J, with 9 bases between. In DNA form, the CDR3 reads TGCGCCAGCAGCCAGACTCAGACCTCTGGAAACACCATATATTTT. As protein: CASSQTQTSGNTIYF.

This chain uses TRBV7-9 with TRBJ1-3; unclear D gene. The V gene lost 2 bases and the J gene lost 2 bases, with 1 base spanning the gap. This CDR3 region has 12 residues. Germline lookup yields CDR1 SEHNR and CDR2 FQNEAQ (reference sequence). The DNA for the CDR3 is TGTGCCAGCAGCTTAACTGGAAACACCATATATTTT. Translated: CASSLTGNTIYF.